The 26 T cell receptor beta chains below were found in one sample sequenced in a study of somatic mutations in cytotoxic T cells in rheumatoid arthritis. The assay was immunoSEQ multiplex PCR, and TCRdb's table has in-frame clones only and misses some. The sample lists 14,000 or so clones; 78% were seen once. The specimen was CD8+ T cells sorted from blood. The receptors stem from an adult with rheumatoid arthritis.

This clone came up once. The V gene is TRBV30, the J gene TRBJ2-2; unclear D gene. The V end lost 0 bases, the J end lost 2 bases, and 7 bases lay between the germline ends. Germline V CDR1 and CDR2: GTSNPN, SVGIG (reference sequence). The length of the CDR3 is 14 residues. The CDR3, as DNA: TGTGCCTGGAGTGTAGTCGGAAACACCGGGGAGCTGTTTTTT. It yields the protein CAWSVVGNTGELFF.

This sequence joins TRBV6-5 and TRBJ1-3; D is unresolved. The V end lost 0 bases, the J end lost 2 bases, and 5 bases lay between the germline ends. CDR3 size: 14 residues. Germline values: CDR1 MNHEY, CDR2 SVGAGI. The CDR3 nucleotides are TGTGCCAGCAGTTACTCGACGCCTGGAAACACCATATATTTT. Protein sequence: CASSYSTPGNTIYF.

The rearrangement uses TRBV4-2 and TRBJ2-7; D gene ambiguous. The CDR3 covers 15 residues. Trimming cost V 2 bases and J 2 bases, with 13 bases left between them. The V gene's germline CDR1 is LGHNA and CDR2 YNFKEQ. CDR3 region: CASSQSPLGAYEQYF. In DNA, the CDR3 is TGTGCCAGCAGCCAAAGTCCCCTTGGGGCCTACGAGCAGTACTTC.

This clone came up once. The chain links TRBV6-1 to TRBJ2-7; no reliable D call. CDR1 and CDR2 from the germline V gene are MNHNS and SASEGT. The ends were cut back, 4 bases at V and 3 bases at J, with 10 bases in the middle. This CDR3 spans 13 amino acids. The DNA for the CDR3 is TGTGCCAGCAGTGTATCCGAGAACTACGAGCAGTACTTC. It codes for CASSVSENYEQYF.

The chain employs TRBV19 and TRBJ2-1; D possibly matches TRBD1 or TRBD2 (5 bases each). Trimming stripped 4 bases from V and 2 bases from J, with 9 bases between. The CDR3 spans 14 residues. Germline-derived CDR1 and CDR2 are LNHDA and SQIVND (reference sequence). CDR3 residues: CASSTRGTYNEQFF. CDR3 coding DNA: TGTGCCAGTAGTACGAGGGGAACCTACAATGAGCAGTTCTTC.

J is TRBJ2-2 and V is TRBV6-5; D is possibly TRBD2 (6 bases). The germline V and J ends were trimmed by 2 bases and 6 bases, with 16 bases remaining between them. The CDR3 runs to 16 residues. CDR1 is MNHEY and CDR2 is SVGAGI in the germline V gene. This CDR3 is CASSYAGGDSSGELFF. In DNA form, the CDR3 reads TGTGCCAGCAGTTACGCTGGCGGGGATTCTTCCGGGGAGCTGTTTTTT.

The rearrangement links TRBV6-6 to TRBJ2-3; 8 bases are shared with TRBD2. The CDR3 length is 16 residues. Germline lookup yields CDR1 MNHNY and CDR2 SVGAGI (reference sequence). V trimming: 6 bases; J trimming: 7 bases; junction bases outside the gene matches: 15. CDR3 sequence: CASSQGLAVGQYTQYF. The CDR3 nucleotides are TGTGCCAGCAGCCAAGGACTAGCTGTCGGTCAGTATACGCAGTATTTT.

The chain uses TRBV7-3 and TRBJ2-3, with 8 bases aligning to TRBD2. Trimming removed 4 bases from V and 6 bases from J; junction bases left unmatched: 12. The CDR3 sequence is 16 residues long. CDR1 and CDR2 from the germline V gene are SGHTA and FQGTGA. CDR3 protein: CASSSTGSGGFDTQYF. The CDR3 nucleotides are TGTGCCAGCAGCTCCACGGGGAGCGGGGGATTTGATACGCAGTATTTT.

The J gene is TRBJ1-1, the V gene TRBV14; possible D gene TRBD1, 5 bases. In germline, CDR1 is SGHDN, CDR2 FVKESK. This CDR3 is built from 12 residues. Trimming removed 4 bases at V and 9 bases at J, with 12 bases between. The DNA for the CDR3 is TGTGCCAGCAGCCTGCCGGGACGGCAAGCTTTCTTT. As protein: CASSLPGRQAFF.

This clone has more than one count but fewer than ten. The chain uses TRBV19 and TRBJ2-2; no clear D gene. The CDR3 runs to 10 residues. Germline-derived CDR1 and CDR2 are LNHDA and SQIVND (reference sequence). The ends were cut back, 8 bases at V and 6 bases at J, with 4 bases in the middle. CDR3 residues: CASAAGELFF. The DNA for the CDR3 is TGTGCCAGTGCGGCCGGGGAGCTGTTTTTT.

This clone appeared a few times. This chain uses TRBV9 with TRBJ2-7; a weak D match, TRBD2 (5 bases). V lost 3 bases and J lost 0, with 7 bases in between. Germline V lookup: CDR1 SGDLS, CDR2 YYNGEE. CDR3 size: 13 residues. CDR3 nucleotide sequence: TGTGCCAGCAGCGGACGGGACTCCTACGAGCAGTACTTC. Protein product: CASSGRDSYEQYF.

The table lists this clone with a count of one. J is TRBJ2-7 and V is TRBV11-2, with a weak D call TRBD1 (6 bases). Trimming pared 2 bases from V and 3 bases from J, leaving 11 bases between. The CDR3 spans 14 residues. Germline V gives CDR1 SGHAT, CDR2 FQNNGV. CDR3 protein: CASSLRGNYYEQYF. The CDR3 DNA is TGTGCCAGCAGCTTAAGGGGGAATTACTACGAGCAGTACTTC.

The V and J genes are TRBV5-1 and TRBJ1-1; no firm D call. CDR3 length: 13 residues. V shed 3 bases and J shed 2 bases, with 8 bases lying between them. Per germline, CDR1 SGHRS and CDR2 YFSETQ. The CDR3 reads CASSSDFNTEAFF. CDR3 in DNA: TGCGCCAGCAGCTCAGATTTTAACACTGAAGCTTTCTTT.

This chain connects TRBV4-1 to TRBJ2-1, with D possibly TRBD2 on 6 matching bases. CDR3 length: 13 residues. Germline CDR1 reads MGHRA; CDR2 reads YSYEKL. V was clipped by 4 bases and J by 10 bases, with 14 bases between them. CDR3 DNA sequence: TGCGCCAGCAGCCCGGACTACCTTGGCGAGCAGTTCTTC. Protein: CASSPDYLGEQFF.

The V and J genes are TRBV5-6 and TRBJ2-7, with 11 nucleotides matching TRBD2. V was pared by 3 bases and J by 4 bases, with 3 bases of the junction left unmatched. Germline V gene data show CDR1 as SGHDT and CDR2 as YYEEEE. This CDR3 is 14 amino acids long. This CDR3 reads CASSWGLAVYEQYF. The CDR3 DNA reads as TGTGCCAGCAGCTGGGGACTAGCGGTATACGAGCAGTACTTC.

The rearrangement uses TRBV27 and TRBJ1-2; 9 bases agree with TRBD1. CDR1 MNHEY and CDR2 SMNVEV come from the germline V gene (reference sequence). The V and J ends lost 4 bases and 5 bases, in that order; junction bases with no gene match: 8. This CDR3 is built from 15 residues. CDR3 residues: CASSSGTGTIYGYTF. In nucleotides, the CDR3 is TGTGCCAGCAGTTCCGGGACAGGGACGATTTATGGCTACACCTTC.

V and J are TRBV28 and TRBJ1-6, with D perhaps matching TRBD1 (5 bases). The V gene lost 6 bases and the J gene lost 6 bases, with 15 bases spanning the gap. Per the germline V gene, CDR1 is MDHEN and CDR2 is SYDVKM. CDR3 length equals 15 residues. The CDR3 is CASRRQGSGNSPLHF. In DNA form, the CDR3 reads TGTGCCAGCAGGCGTCAGGGTTCCGGTAATTCACCCCTCCACTTT.

V gene TRBV28 combines with J gene TRBJ1-2; 8 positions match TRBD1. Germline-derived CDR1 and CDR2 are MDHEN and SYDVKM. The CDR3 spans 12 residues. V shed 5 bases, J shed 6 bases, and the junction held 2 bases outside the gene matches. The chain's CDR3 is CASSAGGNGYTF. CDR3 DNA: TGTGCCAGCAGTGCAGGGGGCAATGGCTACACCTTC.

This clone has more than one count but fewer than ten. The chain is built from TRBV7-9 and TRBJ1-1; D possibly corresponds to TRBD1 (5 bases). V gave up 7 bases and J gave up 0 bases, with 15 bases separating them. Germline V gene data show CDR1 as SEHNR and CDR2 as FQNEAQ (reference sequence). There are 15 residues in the CDR3. The CDR3 sequence is CASNNQRGVNTEAFF. The DNA for the CDR3 is TGTGCCAGCAACAACCAACGAGGGGTGAACACTGAAGCTTTCTTT.

This chain uses TRBV29-1 with TRBJ2-3, with 7 positions matching TRBD2. There are 16 residues in the CDR3. Germline trimming cut 3 bases from V and 4 bases from J; bases unmatched to any gene: 13. Germline V CDR1 and CDR2: SQVTM, ANQGSEA. The CDR3: CSVDYGGLGGADTQYF. The CDR3 DNA follows: TGCAGCGTTGATTACGGGGGATTGGGGGGGGCAGATACGCAGTATTTT.

The V and J genes are TRBV7-3 and TRBJ2-7; no clear D. The CDR3 contains 11 residues. V was pared by 7 bases and J by 5 bases, with 9 bases between. From germline, CDR1 is SGHTA and CDR2 FQGTGA. This CDR3 reads CASTHKDEQYF. The CDR3 DNA sequence: TGTGCCAGCACCCACAAAGACGAGCAGTACTTC. Based on the CDR3 plus reference TRBV7-3 and TRBJ2-7, the full variable domain is GAGVSQTPSNKVTEKGKYVELRCDPISGHTALYWYRQSLGQGPEFLIYFQGTGAADDSGLPNDRFFAVRPEGSVSTLKIQRTERGDSAVYLCASTHKDEQYFGPGTRLTVT.

By share of the sample, this clone is medium-sized (0.01 to 0.1%). The chain carries TRBV12-5 and TRBJ2-1; 7 bases fit TRBD2. This CDR3 comprises 15 residues. Per the germline V gene, CDR1 is LGHNT and CDR2 is FRNRAP. V shed 9 bases, J shed 5 bases, and the junction held 13 bases outside the gene matches. The CDR3 is CASPTESGNNNEQFF. As DNA, the CDR3 is TGTGCTAGCCCCACGGAGAGCGGGAACAACAATGAGCAGTTCTTC.

This clone was counted a single time. The chain carries TRBV14 and TRBJ2-5; D possibly corresponds to TRBD2 (6 bases). The CDR3 runs 15 residues. Trimming left V 0 bases short and J 5 bases short, with 13 bases between. From germline, CDR1 is SGHDN and CDR2 FVKESK. DNA for the CDR3: TGTGCCAGCAGCCAAGAGCCCGGGAGTGGGGAGACCCAGTACTTC. Its translation is CASSQEPGSGETQYF.

The J gene is TRBJ1-2, the V gene TRBV7-6; TRBD1 matches at 7 bases. The V segment lost 5 bases and the J segment 7 bases; nucleotides outside the gene matches: 4. CDR1 and CDR2 (germline): SGHVS, FNYEAQ. The CDR3 length is 12 residues. In nucleotides, the CDR3 is TGTGCCAGCAGCCTTGACAGGGTTGGCTACACCTTC. Protein: CASSLDRVGYTF.

The chain is built from TRBV28 and TRBJ2-7; D gene ambiguous. The V gene lost 7 bases and the J gene lost 3 bases, with 16 bases spanning the gap. The germline CDR1 and CDR2 sequences are MDHEN and SYDVKM. This CDR3 has 14 amino acids. In DNA form, the CDR3 reads TGTGCCAGCAATTCCCGGGTTATTCTCTACGAGCAGTACTTC. It encodes CASNSRVILYEQYF.

This chain links TRBV19 with TRBJ2-1; D may be TRBD2 (5 bases). The CDR3 has 14 amino acids. The germline gives CDR1 LNHDA, CDR2 SQIVND (reference sequence). Trimming cost V 3 bases and J 2 bases, with 8 bases left between them. The CDR3 loop is CASSMRVPYNEQFF. CDR3 coding DNA: TGTGCCAGTAGTATGAGGGTCCCCTACAATGAGCAGTTCTTC.